This T cell receptor beta chain stems from a study of cytomegalovirus exposure and HLA in healthy donors. CDR1 and CDR2 (germline): MNHEY, SMNVEV (reference sequence). Between the trimmed V and J ends, which lost 5 bases and 0 bases, there was a span of 14 bases. This CDR3 is built from 16 residues. Vbeta (60) and Jbeta (13) primers were used in the PCR. Assay: immunoSEQ multiplex PCR; the TCRdb copy retains only in-frame clones and omits some. This sample carries nearly 110,000 clones, about four fifths of them seen once, and the ten largest clones take less than 2%. The receptor comes from a man in his fifties in good health and CMV-seronegative. Sequencing input: PBMCs. This chain uses TRBV27 with TRBJ2-1; D perhaps matches TRBD1 (6 bases). CDR3 sequence: CASSLKGVSSYNEQFF. CDR3 DNA sequence: TGTGCCAGCAGTCTCAAGGGGGTTTCCTCCTACAATGAGCAGTTCTTC.